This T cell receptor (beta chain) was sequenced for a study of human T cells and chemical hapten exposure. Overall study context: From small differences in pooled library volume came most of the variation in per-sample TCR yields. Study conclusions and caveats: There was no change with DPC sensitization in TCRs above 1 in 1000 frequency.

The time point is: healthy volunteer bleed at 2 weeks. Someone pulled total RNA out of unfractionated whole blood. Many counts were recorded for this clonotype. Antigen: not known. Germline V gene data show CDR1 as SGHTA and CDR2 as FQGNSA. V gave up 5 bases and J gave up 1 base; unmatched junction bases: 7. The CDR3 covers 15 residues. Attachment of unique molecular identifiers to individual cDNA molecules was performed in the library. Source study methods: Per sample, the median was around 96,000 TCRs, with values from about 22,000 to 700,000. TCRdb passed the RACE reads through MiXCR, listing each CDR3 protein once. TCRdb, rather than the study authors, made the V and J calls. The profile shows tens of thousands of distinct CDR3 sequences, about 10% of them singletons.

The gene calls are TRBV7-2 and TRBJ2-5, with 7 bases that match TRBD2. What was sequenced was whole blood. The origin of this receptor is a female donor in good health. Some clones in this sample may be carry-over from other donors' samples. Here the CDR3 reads CASSPVAGVQETQYF. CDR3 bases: TGTGCCAGCAGCCCTGTGGCGGGAGTCCAAGAGACCCAGTACTTC.